The rows below give T cell receptor beta chains drawn from one sample of a study of radiation and T cells in renal cell carcinoma. Measured with immunoSEQ multiplex PCR; TCRdb has only the in-frame clones, and not every one. The sample lists roughly 160,000 clones; about 88% were seen once. This sample comprised blood, obtained from a patient whose treatment included radiotherapy and nephrectomy. These receptors were taken from a woman between 45 and 65 years old with renal cell carcinoma. Both conserved end residues are part of each CDR3. Fields, in order: D gene, V gene, J gene, clone size, CDR3 DNA, CDR3 protein. D genes are given only for firm matches. Expanded clones are given a class, and other clones once, few, many or no size at all.

>TRBD2|TRBV19|TRBJ2-1|NA
TGTGCCAGTAGTACGATGAGTGGACGGGGGGGTAATGAGCAGTTCTTC
CASSTMSGRGGNEQFF
>NA|TRBV6-5|TRBJ1-1|few
TGTGCCAGCAGTTACCCCTACGGACAAAAAGCTTTCTTT
CASSYPYGQKAFF
>NA|TRBV9|TRBJ1-5|NA
TGTGCCAGCAGTCAAATGGGCGATCGAGATCAGCCCCAGCATTTT
CASSQMGDRDQPQHF
>NA|TRBV29-1|TRBJ2-6|NA
TGCAGCGTCCAGACCTCTGGGGCCAACGTCCTGACTTTC
CSVQTSGANVLTF
>NA|TRBV12-2|TRBJ2-1|NA
TGTGCAAGTCGCCCCGAGACTAGCGGGGGGCTCCATGAGCAGTTCTTC
CASRPETSGGLHEQFF
>TRBD1|TRBV7-9|TRBJ1-4|NA
TGTGCCAGCAGCTTAGGACAGGGGAATGAAAAACTGTTTTTT
CASSLGQGNEKLFF
>NA|TRBV2|TRBJ1-5|NA
TGTGCCAGCAGACGAGTCAGTCAGCCCCAGCATTTT
CASRRVSQPQHF
>NA|TRBV7-3|TRBJ2-1|few
TGTGCCAGCAGCTTAGTCGCCGGCAATGAGCAGTTCTTC
CASSLVAGNEQFF
>NA|TRBV30|TRBJ2-7|NA
TGTGCCTGGAGTGAAGGCGGGGCAGCCTACGAGCAGTACTTC
CAWSEGGAAYEQYF
>TRBD2|TRBV4-2|TRBJ2-3|NA
TGTGCCAGCAGTGAGACTAGCGGGTACTCAGATACGCAGTATTTT
CASSETSGYSDTQYF
>NA|TRBV2|TRBJ1-4|many
TGTGCCAGCAGGGGTTCTCCTAATGAAAAACTGTTTTTT
CASRGSPNEKLFF
>NA|TRBV4-2|TRBJ2-2|once
TGTGCCAGCAGCCAAGTGGTGGGTAGGCTTAGCAGAACCGGGGAGCTGTTTTTT
CASSQVVGRLSRTGELFF
>NA|TRBV5-8|TRBJ1-5|NA
TGTGCCAGCAGCTATGGACAGTCTTATAGCAATCAGCCCCAGCATTTT
CASSYGQSYSNQPQHF
>NA|TRBV11-2|TRBJ2-6|NA
TGTGCCAGCAGCCGCACCCACTCTGGGGCCAACGTCCTGACTTTC
CASSRTHSGANVLTF
>NA|TRBV30|TRBJ1-6|NA
TGTGCCTGGAGTGTGGACCACACGGCCGGTAATTCACCCCTCCACTTT
CAWSVDHTAGNSPLHF
>NA|TRBV29-1|TRBJ1-3|NA
TGCAGCGTTGTAACAGGACTCATGAACACCATATATTTT
CSVVTGLMNTIYF
>NA|TRBV20-1|TRBJ2-1|NA
TGCAGTTGCGTGAACAATGAGCAGTTCTTC
CSCVNNEQFF
>TRBD1|TRBV10-3|TRBJ1-1|NA
TGTGCCATCAGTGAAACGGGACAGGGGAACACTGAAGCTTTCTTT
CAISETGQGNTEAFF